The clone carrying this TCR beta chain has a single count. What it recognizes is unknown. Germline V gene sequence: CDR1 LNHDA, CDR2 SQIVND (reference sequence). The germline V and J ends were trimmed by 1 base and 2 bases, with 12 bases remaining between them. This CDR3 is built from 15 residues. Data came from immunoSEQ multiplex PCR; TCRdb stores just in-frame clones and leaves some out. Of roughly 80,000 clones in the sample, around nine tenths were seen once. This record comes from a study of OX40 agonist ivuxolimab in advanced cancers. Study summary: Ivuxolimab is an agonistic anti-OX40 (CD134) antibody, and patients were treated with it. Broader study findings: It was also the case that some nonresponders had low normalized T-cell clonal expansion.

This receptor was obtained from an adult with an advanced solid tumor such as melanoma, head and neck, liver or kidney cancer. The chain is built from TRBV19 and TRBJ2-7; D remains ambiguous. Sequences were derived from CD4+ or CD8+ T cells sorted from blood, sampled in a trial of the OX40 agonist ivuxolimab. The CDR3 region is CASSIGSDLTYEQYF. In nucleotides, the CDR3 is TGTGCCAGTAGTATAGGGAGCGATCTAACCTACGAGCAGTACTTC.